The clone carrying this T cell receptor beta chain was seen ten or more times. Its antigen is unidentified. This CDR3 has 14 amino acids. Germline assignment: CDR1 WNHNN and CDR2 SYGVQD (reference sequence). V shed 7 bases and J shed 5 bases, with 17 bases lying between them. The record originates from a study of T-cell reconstitution after alpha-beta-depleted transplantation in children. The study, taken as a whole, reports: At around two months after transplant, the alpha-beta T cells were reportedly derived from several hundred expanded clones that came from non-depleted graft cells. TCRbeta diversity was high at day 60 in some patients (a result of surviving recipient T cells and thymic progenitors). T-cell numbers and diversity one year post-transplant derived largely from freshly generated T cells.

The authors prepared the TCRbeta library with unique molecular identifiers. TCRdb recomputed calls from the PCR reads with MiXCR, one row per CDR3 protein. The table has around 700,000 distinct CDR3 sequences, over 10% seen once; the top ten hold about 0.77%. The sequence was collected from a girl aged 2 to 9 with congenital amegakaryocytic thrombocytopenia, due to receive a stem cell transplant. Material: PBMCs, obtained before TCRalphabeta/CD19-depleted stem cell transplant. The chain carries TRBV10-1 and TRBJ2-5, with D perhaps being TRBD1 or TRBD2 (5 bases each). Written as DNA, the CDR3 is TGCGCCAGCAAATTCCGGGGCCTGTGGGAGACCCAGTACTTC. Protein product: CASKFRGLWETQYF.